This passage covers 8 T cell receptor beta chains from one sample sequenced in a study of PD-1 blockade in classical Hodgkin lymphoma. As to time point: cycle 4 day 1 (C4D1), after five to seven weeks of nivolumab. Each and every patient relapsed after autologous stem cell transplantation, and patients got differing brentuximab vedotin exposure. Profiled with immunoSEQ multiplex PCR; TCRdb holds only in-frame clones, not every one. This table has approximately 61,000 clones, roughly 85% appearing once. Here the sequenced sample was peripheral blood mononuclear cells (PBMCs), taken before the fourth cycle of nivolumab. Receptors were obtained from a human donor with classical Hodgkin lymphoma.

The rearrangement joins TRBV5-1 to TRBJ1-5, with 7 bases identical to TRBD1. The CDR3 spans 13 residues. Germline V gives CDR1 SGHRS, CDR2 YFSETQ. Trimming took 4 bases from V and 11 from J; bases not matched to a gene: 9. This chain's CDR3 is CASSITGVGAQHF. CDR3 DNA sequence: TGCGCCAGCAGCATAACAGGGGTGGGGGCCCAGCATTTT.

This chain links TRBV5-5 with TRBJ1-2, with TRBD1 as a possible D gene (6 bases). V lost 3 bases and J 0 bases, leaving 18 bases between the germline ends. Per the germline V gene, CDR1 is SGHKS and CDR2 is YYEKEE (reference sequence). The CDR3 sequence is 17 residues long. The CDR3 is CASSSGYQGLPNYGYTF. The CDR3 coding sequence is TGTGCCAGCAGCTCCGGATACCAGGGGCTCCCTAACTATGGCTACACCTTC.

The rearrangement links TRBV27 to TRBJ1-1, with D perhaps matching TRBD1 (5 bases). V was pared by 6 bases and J by 6 bases, with 20 bases between. This CDR3 is built from 15 residues. The germline V gene has CDR1 MNHEY and CDR2 SMNVEV (reference sequence). The CDR3 reads CASRGFEGAGAEAFF. DNA for the CDR3: TGTGCCAGCAGGGGGTTTGAAGGGGCTGGGGCTGAAGCTTTCTTT.

This clone is a singleton in its sample. The CDR3 sequence: CASNPSGARNNSPLHF. DNA for the CDR3: TGTGCCAGTAACCCTTCTGGGGCGCGTAATAATTCACCCCTCCACTTT. The V and J genes are TRBV19 and TRBJ1-6; maybe TRBD1 (5 bases). Trimming cost V 7 bases and J 5 bases, with 18 bases left between them. Germline lookup yields CDR1 LNHDA and CDR2 SQIVND (reference sequence). The CDR3 is 16 residues long.

Comment on this clone: At the DNA level, this CDR3 is encoded by other sequences in the same sample as well. The rearrangement links TRBV5-1 to TRBJ1-1; TRBD1 matches at 9 bases. This CDR3 spans 13 amino acids. From germline, CDR1 is SGHRS and CDR2 YFSETQ. With V trimmed by 5 bases and J by 3 bases, 2 bases remained unmatched. CDR3 in DNA: TGCGCCAGCAGTTGGACAGGGGACACTGAAGCTTTCTTT. This codes for CASSWTGDTEAFF.

This chain uses TRBV7-6 with TRBJ1-1; 7 nucleotides align to TRBD1. The germline gives CDR1 SGHVS, CDR2 FNYEAQ. The CDR3 is 17 amino acids. Unmatched junction bases numbered 16, after V lost 6 bases and J lost 3 bases. The CDR3 loop reads CASRPFNKGASDTEAFF. CDR3 bases: TGTGCCAGCAGACCCTTTAACAAGGGGGCTTCGGACACTGAAGCTTTCTTT. The full variable domain, with the rest looked up from reference TRBV7-6 and TRBJ1-1, is GAGVSQSPRYKVTKRGQDVALRCDPISGHVSLYWYRQALGQGPEFLTYFNYEAQQDKSGLPNDRFSAERPEGSISTLTIQRTEQRDSAMYRCASRPFNKGASDTEAFFGQGTRLTVV.

V is TRBV11-3 and J is TRBJ2-5; 8 nucleotides line up with TRBD1. Germline CDR1 reads SGHNT; CDR2 reads YENEEA. This CDR3 is built from 13 residues. Unmatched junction bases numbered 3, after V lost 4 bases and J lost 5 bases. The CDR3 loop reads CASSSRDRETQYF. CDR3 nucleotide sequence: TGTGCCAGCAGCTCCCGGGACAGGGAGACCCAGTACTTC.

This chain uses TRBV5-1 with TRBJ1-1; a possible D gene is TRBD1 (5 bases). CDR3 length equals 14 residues. The germline V gene encodes CDR1 SGHRS and CDR2 YFSETQ. V was cut by 4 bases and J by 2 bases, with 12 bases left in between. CDR3 loop: CASSLLGQNTEAFF. The CDR3 coding sequence is TGCGCCAGCAGCCTACTCGGACAAAACACTGAAGCTTTCTTT.